Given below is one T cell receptor (beta chain) in context. Its specificity is unknown. Compared with germline, one end of the junction differs, possibly owing to a read error. The data are from a study of tumor and adjacent non-tumor tissue in lung cancer. Study-wide findings and caveats: Normal lung showed higher cumulative top 100 clone frequency than tumor.

No cell sorting was done before RNA was extracted from the tissue. Germline V gives CDR1 MNHNY, CDR2 SVGAGI (reference sequence). The CDR3 length is 17 residues. A modified ARM-PCR protocol with three rounds of nested PCR amplified TCRbeta. From the multiplex PCR reads, TCRdb called clonotypes with MiXCR, one entry per CDR3 protein. The sample includes tens of thousands of distinct CDR3 sequences, over 70% of them seen just once. The origin of this receptor is a woman between 50 and 59 years old with non-small cell lung cancer. The V call is TRBV6-6, the J call TRBJ1-5; 8 positions agree with TRBD1. Sequenced: lung tumor tissue. CDR3 sequence (DNA): TGTGCCATCAGTTACTTGACAGGGGCCTCTAGCAATCAGCCCCAGCAATTT. This sequence encodes CAISYLTGASSNQPQQF.